Listed below are T cell receptor beta chains from one sample, sequenced in a study of response to subunit inactivated influenza vaccine. TCRdb re-derived calls from the RT-PCR reads in MiXCR, one entry per CDR3 protein. Among hundreds of thousands of distinct CDR3 sequences listed, 12% were seen once. The specimen comprised PBMCs from blood, sampled on the day of vaccination. The receptors come from a middle-aged man who received an inactivated influenza vaccine. Each CDR3 is given with its conserved first and last residue. D genes are given only for firm matches. Not every row has a clone size; where given, it reads once, few, many or a size class.

CDR3nt	CDR3aa	abundance	v_gene	j_gene	d_gene
TGCAGTGCTAACCCCGGGACATCTCGTAACTACGAGCAGTACTTC	CSANPGTSRNYEQYF	NA	TRBV20-1	TRBJ2-7	NA
TGCGCCAGCAGCCCTGGACAGGGGGGACACGAGCAGTACTTC	CASSPGQGGHEQYF	few	TRBV5-1	TRBJ2-7	TRBD1
TGTGCCAGCAATAATGGGGGGATGGGGAACACTGAAGCTTTCTTT	CASNNGGMGNTEAFF	few	TRBV7-2	TRBJ1-1	NA
TGTGCCAGCAGCAGGACAGGCGGGGCTCAAGAATACGAGCAGTACTTC	CASSRTGGAQEYEQYF	NA	TRBV7-8	TRBJ2-7	NA
TGCGCCAGCAGCTCCCGGACTAGCGGGTTCGATGAGCAGTTCTTC	CASSSRTSGFDEQFF	NA	TRBV5-1	TRBJ2-1	TRBD2
TGTGCCAGTAGCCACACCACTCGGAACACCGGGGAGCTGTTTTTT	CASSHTTRNTGELFF	NA	TRBV19	TRBJ2-2	NA
TGTGCCAGCAGCCCTCCAACCTTAGCGGGAGGTAACCAAGAGACCCAGTACTTC	CASSPPTLAGGNQETQYF	NA	TRBV13	TRBJ2-5	TRBD2
TGTGCCAGCGCAACGGAGACCCAGTACTTC	CASATETQYF	NA	TRBV18	TRBJ2-5	NA
TGTGCCATCAGTGACAGGGCGGGGGGGGCACGAGAGCAGTACTTC	CAISDRAGGAREQYF	few	TRBV10-3	TRBJ2-7	TRBD2
TGTGCCAGCAACACCCCTGGGGGTGAGCACTCCCCTACCTCCGCGCGCGCTAGCACAGATACGCAGTATTTT	CASNTPGGEHSPTSARASTDTQYF	many	TRBV5-2	TRBJ2-3	NA
TGCAGTGTTTCGACAGGGGGCGCCTACAATGAGCAGTTCTTC	CSVSTGGAYNEQFF	NA	TRBV20-1	TRBJ2-1	TRBD1
TGCAGTGCTAGGTGGGCAGTTCACTCCGAGCAGTACTTC	CSARWAVHSEQYF	NA	TRBV20-1	TRBJ2-7	NA
TGTGCCAGCAGCTTAGCGCTTGGGGACGGCTACACCTTC	CASSLALGDGYTF	NA	TRBV7-9	TRBJ1-2	NA
TGCGCCAGCAGCCAAGATCCGGGACCCTACGAGCAGTACTTC	CASSQDPGPYEQYF	once	TRBV4-1	TRBJ2-7	NA
TGCAGTGCTGGATTGCGGAGGGCAGATACGCAGTATTTT	CSAGLRRADTQYF	NA	TRBV20-1	TRBJ2-3	NA
TGCGCCAGCAGCGTGGAGACAGTCGAAGAGACCCAGTACTTC	CASSVETVEETQYF	NA	TRBV5-1	TRBJ2-5	NA
TGTGCCAGCAGCTCTAACCCGGACAGGGTGGGAAACACCATATATTTT	CASSSNPDRVGNTIYF	many	TRBV5-5	TRBJ1-3	TRBD1
TGTGCCAGCAGCTTATACACTGGCTACACCTTC	CASSLYTGYTF	NA	TRBV12-3/TRBV12-4	TRBJ1-2	NA
TGCAGCGTTGTTCTCATCCGGAGCACAGATACGCAGTATTTT	CSVVLIRSTDTQYF	few	TRBV29-1	TRBJ2-3	NA
TGTGCCAGCAGCCAATACGCCTTTTATGGCTACACCTTC	CASSQYAFYGYTF	NA	TRBV14	TRBJ1-2	NA
TGCGCCAGCAGCCCCGAGGACCAAGAGACCCAGTACTTC	CASSPEDQETQYF	many	TRBV5-1	TRBJ2-5	NA
TGTGCCAGACACAGGGGCAGCTCCTATAATTCACCCCTCCACTTT	CARHRGSSYNSPLHF	many	TRBV28	TRBJ1-6	TRBD1
TGTGCCAGCAGCTTAGTGGGCGGGGTCTACAATGAGCAGTTCTTC	CASSLVGGVYNEQFF	NA	TRBV7-2	TRBJ2-1	NA
TGCGCCAGCAGCTTGGGTTCGGCTCCTTCTTACAATGAGCAGTTCTTC	CASSLGSAPSYNEQFF	few	TRBV5-1	TRBJ2-1	NA
TGCGCCAGCAGTCTTGACGGATACTCGAACACTGAAGCTTTCTTT	CASSLDGYSNTEAFF	many	TRBV5-1	TRBJ1-1	NA
TGCAGCGTTGTGGGGACAGCTTTCCCCGAGCAGTACTTC	CSVVGTAFPEQYF	NA	TRBV29-1	TRBJ2-7	TRBD1
TGTGCCAGCGAGGGGGACAGACGGGGTACTGAAGCTTTCTTT	CASEGDRRGTEAFF	few	TRBV6-2/TRBV6-3	TRBJ1-1	TRBD1
TGCAGTGCTAGAGGGACTAGCGGGGCCAACTACGAGCAGTACTTC	CSARGTSGANYEQYF	few	TRBV20-1	TRBJ2-7	TRBD2
TGCAGCGCCGCCAAGTACGGACGCAATGAGCAGTTCTTC	CSAAKYGRNEQFF	NA	TRBV29-1	TRBJ2-1	NA
TGTGCCAGCAGCTGGACTAGCACAGATACGCAGTATTTT	CASSWTSTDTQYF	many	TRBV5-6	TRBJ2-3	NA
TGTGCCAGCAGAACTAGACTAGCGGGAGAATATGAGCAGTTCTTC	CASRTRLAGEYEQFF	few	TRBV7-3	TRBJ2-1	TRBD2
TGCGCCAGCAGCCCGGGGGGTAGAGGAGACGAGCAGTACTTC	CASSPGGRGDEQYF	many	TRBV5-1	TRBJ2-7	TRBD2
TGCGCCAGCAGTGAGTCGATATCTGAGAGGGGGACTGAAGCTTTCTTT	CASSESISERGTEAFF	once	TRBV10-2	TRBJ1-1	NA
TGCGCCAGCAGCCTTGCCCCCAGACTAGCGGGGGGGCCGACTAGCACAGATACGCAGTATTTT	CASSLAPRLAGGPTSTDTQYF	NA	TRBV4-1	TRBJ2-3	TRBD2
TGCAGTGTGGAGACTAGCACAGATACGCAGTATTTT	CSVETSTDTQYF	few	TRBV20-1	TRBJ2-3	NA
TGTGCCAGCAGCCAAGATAGTATGGAGACCCAGTACTTC	CASSQDSMETQYF	NA	TRBV3-1	TRBJ2-5	NA
TGTGCCAGCAGTGTCGAGCGGGAGAGGAATGAGCAGTTCTTC	CASSVERERNEQFF	many	TRBV6-4	TRBJ2-1	TRBD2
TGCGCCAGCAGCCAAGGTCTAGCGGGAGGTTCCTACGAGCAGTACTTC	CASSQGLAGGSYEQYF	few	TRBV4-3	TRBJ2-7	TRBD2
TGTGCCAGCAGCTTACGGGACCCACTCTCCAATGAGCAGTTCTTC	CASSLRDPLSNEQFF	few	TRBV7-9	TRBJ2-1	NA
TGCGCCAGCAGACCCGGACGGAACACCGGGGAGCTGTTTTTT	CASRPGRNTGELFF	many	TRBV5-1	TRBJ2-2	NA
TGTGCCAGCAGTCCCCGTGGACGGTATAGCAATCAGCCCCAGCATTTT	CASSPRGRYSNQPQHF	few	TRBV28	TRBJ1-5	NA
TGCGCCAGCAGCTTGGCTGCACCCGGGGAGACCCAGTACTTC	CASSLAAPGETQYF	NA	TRBV5-1	TRBJ2-5	NA
TGCAGTGCCACGTCCAGAGAGAAGAAAGAGACCCAGTACTTC	CSATSREKKETQYF	many	TRBV20-1	TRBJ2-5	NA
TGCAGCGTTCACCCCGGCGGGAGGGGGTACGAGCAGTACTTC	CSVHPGGRGYEQYF	many	TRBV29-1	TRBJ2-7	TRBD2
TGCGCCAGCCAGAGCGGGGGACTTCTCCGCCTCAGGAGCACAGATACGCAGTATTTT	CASQSGGLLRLRSTDTQYF	many	TRBV10-2	TRBJ2-3	TRBD2